The TCR beta chain under discussion was sequenced for a study of tumor and adjacent non-tumor tissue in lung cancer. Study summary: There were some 12 adenocarcinoma, a couple of squamous cell carcinoma and 1 small cell lung cancer cases. Aged roughly 30 to 76 years, patients included fewer than 11 men and 4 or 5 women with stage I to III disease. Study-level findings and limits: Compared with tumor, normal lung showed significantly lower TCR diversity. In normal lung, the top 100 clones were significantly more dominant than in tumor.

A modified ARM-PCR protocol with three rounds of nested PCR amplified TCRbeta. TCRdb re-called the multiplex PCR reads with MiXCR, one entry per CDR3 protein. In the table there are approximately 70,000 distinct CDR3 sequences, around four fifths of which are singletons. Note on this clonotype: No antigen is known for it.

The CDR3 runs to 11 residues. Trimming pared 3 bases from V and 5 bases from J, leaving 2 bases between. No cell sorting was done before RNA was extracted from the tissue. The genes are TRBV12-3 or TRBV12-4 and TRBJ2-1; D gene uncertain. The sample consisted of lung tumor tissue. The TCR comes from a man aged 55 to 70 with non-small cell lung cancer. CDR3 nucleotides: TGTGCCAGCAGTTTTAACAATGAGCAGTTCTTC. Protein sequence: CASSFNNEQFF.